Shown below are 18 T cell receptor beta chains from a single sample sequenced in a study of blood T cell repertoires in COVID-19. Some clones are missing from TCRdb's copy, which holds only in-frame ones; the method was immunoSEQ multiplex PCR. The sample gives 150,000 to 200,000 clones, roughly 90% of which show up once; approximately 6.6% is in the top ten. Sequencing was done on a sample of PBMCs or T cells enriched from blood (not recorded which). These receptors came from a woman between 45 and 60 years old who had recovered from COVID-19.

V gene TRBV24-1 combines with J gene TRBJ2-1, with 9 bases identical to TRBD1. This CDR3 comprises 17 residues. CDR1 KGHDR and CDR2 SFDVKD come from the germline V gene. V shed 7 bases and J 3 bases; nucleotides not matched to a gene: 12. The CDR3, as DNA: TGTGCCACCAGCGGGGGATCCGGGACAGGGCACTACAATGAGCAGTTCTTC. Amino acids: CATSGGSGTGHYNEQFF.

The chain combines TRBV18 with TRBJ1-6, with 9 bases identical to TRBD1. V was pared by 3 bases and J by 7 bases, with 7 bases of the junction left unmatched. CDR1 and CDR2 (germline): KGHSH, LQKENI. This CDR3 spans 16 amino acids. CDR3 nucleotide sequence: TGTGCCAGCTCACCGATAGACAGGGGGGACAATTCACCCCTCCACTTT. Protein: CASSPIDRGDNSPLHF.

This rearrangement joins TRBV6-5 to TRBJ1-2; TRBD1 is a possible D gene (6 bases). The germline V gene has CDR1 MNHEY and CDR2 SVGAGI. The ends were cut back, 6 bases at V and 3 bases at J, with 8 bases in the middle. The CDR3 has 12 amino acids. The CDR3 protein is CASRGAYYGYTF. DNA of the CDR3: TGTGCCAGCAGGGGGGCGTACTATGGCTACACCTTC.

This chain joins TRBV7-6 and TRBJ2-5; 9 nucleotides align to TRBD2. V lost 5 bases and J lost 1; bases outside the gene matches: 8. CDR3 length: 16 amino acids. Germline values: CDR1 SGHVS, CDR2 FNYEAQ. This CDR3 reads CASSRGRLAAQETQYF. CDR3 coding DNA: TGTGCCAGCAGCCGAGGTAGACTAGCGGCCCAAGAGACCCAGTACTTC.

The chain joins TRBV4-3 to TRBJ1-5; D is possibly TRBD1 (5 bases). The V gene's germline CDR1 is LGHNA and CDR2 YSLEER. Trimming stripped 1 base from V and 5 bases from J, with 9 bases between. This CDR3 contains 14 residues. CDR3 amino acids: CASSQGQGYQPQHF. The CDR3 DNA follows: TGCGCCAGCAGCCAAGGGCAGGGTTATCAGCCCCAGCATTTT.

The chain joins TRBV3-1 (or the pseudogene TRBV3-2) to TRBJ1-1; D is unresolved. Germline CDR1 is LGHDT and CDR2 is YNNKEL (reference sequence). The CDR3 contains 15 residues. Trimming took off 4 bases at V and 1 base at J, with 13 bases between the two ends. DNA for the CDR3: TGTGCCAGCAGCCCCGGTGTAGCACGGAACACTGAAGCTTTCTTT. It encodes CASSPGVARNTEAFF.

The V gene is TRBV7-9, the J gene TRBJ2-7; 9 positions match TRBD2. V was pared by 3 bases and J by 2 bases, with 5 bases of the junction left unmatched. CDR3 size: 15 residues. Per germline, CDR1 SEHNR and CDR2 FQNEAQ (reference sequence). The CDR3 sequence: CASSLGSGGTYEQYF. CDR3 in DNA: TGTGCCAGCAGCTTGGGTAGCGGGGGTACCTACGAGCAGTACTTC.

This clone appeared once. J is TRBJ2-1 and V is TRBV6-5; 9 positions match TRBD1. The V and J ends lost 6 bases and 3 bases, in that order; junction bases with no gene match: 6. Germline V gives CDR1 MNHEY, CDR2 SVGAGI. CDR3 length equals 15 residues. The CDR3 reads CASRPTGGGYNEQFF. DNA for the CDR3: TGTGCCAGCAGGCCTACAGGGGGCGGCTACAATGAGCAGTTCTTC.

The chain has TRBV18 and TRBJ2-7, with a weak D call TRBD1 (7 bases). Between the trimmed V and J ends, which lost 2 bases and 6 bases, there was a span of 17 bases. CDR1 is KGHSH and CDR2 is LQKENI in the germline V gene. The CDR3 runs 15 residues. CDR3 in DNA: TGTGCCAGCTCACCAGCGGCAGGGGGGATCACCGAGCAGTACTTC. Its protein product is CASSPAAGGITEQYF.

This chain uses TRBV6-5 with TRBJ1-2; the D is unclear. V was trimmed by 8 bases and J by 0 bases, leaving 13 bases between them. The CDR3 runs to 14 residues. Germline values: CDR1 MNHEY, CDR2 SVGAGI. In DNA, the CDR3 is TGTGCCAGCCGGGGTGGGGTGACTAACTATGGCTACACCTTC. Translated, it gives CASRGGVTNYGYTF.

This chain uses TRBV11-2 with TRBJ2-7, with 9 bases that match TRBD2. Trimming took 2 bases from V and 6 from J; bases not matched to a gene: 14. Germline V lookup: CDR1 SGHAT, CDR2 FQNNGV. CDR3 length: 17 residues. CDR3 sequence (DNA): TGTGCCAGCAGCTTATTATCTAGCGGGGCCCCTCTCGCCGAGCAGTACTTC. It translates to CASSLLSSGAPLAEQYF.

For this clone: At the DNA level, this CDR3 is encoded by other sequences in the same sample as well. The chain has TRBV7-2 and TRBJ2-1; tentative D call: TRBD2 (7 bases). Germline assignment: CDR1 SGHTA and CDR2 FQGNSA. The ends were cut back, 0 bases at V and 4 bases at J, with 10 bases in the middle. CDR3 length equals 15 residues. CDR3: CASSLAGGPYNEQFF. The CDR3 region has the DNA TGTGCCAGCAGCTTAGCGGGGGGGCCGTACAATGAGCAGTTCTTC. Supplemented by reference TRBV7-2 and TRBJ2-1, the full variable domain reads GAGVSQSPSNKVTEKGKDVELRCDPISGHTALYWYRQSLGQGLEFLIYFQGNSAPDKSGLPSDRFSAERTGGSVSTLTIQRTQQEDSAVYLCASSLAGGPYNEQFFGPGTRLTVL.

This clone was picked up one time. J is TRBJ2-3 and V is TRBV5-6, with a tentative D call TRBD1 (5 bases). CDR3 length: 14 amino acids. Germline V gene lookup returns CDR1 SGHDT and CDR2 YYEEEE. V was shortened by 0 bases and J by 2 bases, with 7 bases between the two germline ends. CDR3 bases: TGTGCCAGCAGCTTGGTAGGGGCCACAGATACGCAGTATTTT. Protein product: CASSLVGATDTQYF.

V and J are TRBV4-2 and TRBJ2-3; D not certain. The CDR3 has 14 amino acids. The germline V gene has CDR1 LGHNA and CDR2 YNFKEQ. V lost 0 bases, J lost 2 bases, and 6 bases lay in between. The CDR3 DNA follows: TGTGCCAGCAGCCAAGATGAGGACACAGATACGCAGTATTTT. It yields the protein CASSQDEDTDTQYF.

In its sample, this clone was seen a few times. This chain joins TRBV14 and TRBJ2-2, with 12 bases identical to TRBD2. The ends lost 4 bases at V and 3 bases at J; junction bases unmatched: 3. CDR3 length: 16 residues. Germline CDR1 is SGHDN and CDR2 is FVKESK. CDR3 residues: CASSRLAGDDTGELFF. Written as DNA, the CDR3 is TGTGCCAGCAGCCGACTAGCGGGGGATGACACCGGGGAGCTGTTTTTT.

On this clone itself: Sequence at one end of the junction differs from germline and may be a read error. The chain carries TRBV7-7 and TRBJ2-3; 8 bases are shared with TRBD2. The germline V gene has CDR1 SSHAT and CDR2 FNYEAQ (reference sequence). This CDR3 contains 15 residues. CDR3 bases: TGTGCTAGCAGCTTAGCGGGGACTAGCACAGATACGCAGTATTTT. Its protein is CASSLAGTSTDTQYF.

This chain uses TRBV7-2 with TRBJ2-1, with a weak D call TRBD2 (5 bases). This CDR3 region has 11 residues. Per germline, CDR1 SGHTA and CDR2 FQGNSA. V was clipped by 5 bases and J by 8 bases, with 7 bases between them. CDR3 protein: CASSREYEQFF. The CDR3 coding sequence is TGTGCCAGCAGCAGGGAGTATGAGCAGTTCTTC.

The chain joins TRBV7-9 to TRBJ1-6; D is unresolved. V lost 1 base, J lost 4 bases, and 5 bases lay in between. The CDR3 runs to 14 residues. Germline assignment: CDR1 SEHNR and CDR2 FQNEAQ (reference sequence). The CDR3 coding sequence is TGTGCCAGCAGCTTAGGCACTTATAATTCACCCCTCCACTTT. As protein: CASSLGTYNSPLHF. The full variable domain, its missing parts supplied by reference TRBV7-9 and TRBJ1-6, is DTGVSQNPRHKITKRGQNVTFRCDPISEHNRLYWYRQTLGQGPEFLTYFQNEAQLEKSRLLSDRFSAERPKGSFSTLEIQRTEQGDSAMYLCASSLGTYNSPLHFGNGTRLTVT.